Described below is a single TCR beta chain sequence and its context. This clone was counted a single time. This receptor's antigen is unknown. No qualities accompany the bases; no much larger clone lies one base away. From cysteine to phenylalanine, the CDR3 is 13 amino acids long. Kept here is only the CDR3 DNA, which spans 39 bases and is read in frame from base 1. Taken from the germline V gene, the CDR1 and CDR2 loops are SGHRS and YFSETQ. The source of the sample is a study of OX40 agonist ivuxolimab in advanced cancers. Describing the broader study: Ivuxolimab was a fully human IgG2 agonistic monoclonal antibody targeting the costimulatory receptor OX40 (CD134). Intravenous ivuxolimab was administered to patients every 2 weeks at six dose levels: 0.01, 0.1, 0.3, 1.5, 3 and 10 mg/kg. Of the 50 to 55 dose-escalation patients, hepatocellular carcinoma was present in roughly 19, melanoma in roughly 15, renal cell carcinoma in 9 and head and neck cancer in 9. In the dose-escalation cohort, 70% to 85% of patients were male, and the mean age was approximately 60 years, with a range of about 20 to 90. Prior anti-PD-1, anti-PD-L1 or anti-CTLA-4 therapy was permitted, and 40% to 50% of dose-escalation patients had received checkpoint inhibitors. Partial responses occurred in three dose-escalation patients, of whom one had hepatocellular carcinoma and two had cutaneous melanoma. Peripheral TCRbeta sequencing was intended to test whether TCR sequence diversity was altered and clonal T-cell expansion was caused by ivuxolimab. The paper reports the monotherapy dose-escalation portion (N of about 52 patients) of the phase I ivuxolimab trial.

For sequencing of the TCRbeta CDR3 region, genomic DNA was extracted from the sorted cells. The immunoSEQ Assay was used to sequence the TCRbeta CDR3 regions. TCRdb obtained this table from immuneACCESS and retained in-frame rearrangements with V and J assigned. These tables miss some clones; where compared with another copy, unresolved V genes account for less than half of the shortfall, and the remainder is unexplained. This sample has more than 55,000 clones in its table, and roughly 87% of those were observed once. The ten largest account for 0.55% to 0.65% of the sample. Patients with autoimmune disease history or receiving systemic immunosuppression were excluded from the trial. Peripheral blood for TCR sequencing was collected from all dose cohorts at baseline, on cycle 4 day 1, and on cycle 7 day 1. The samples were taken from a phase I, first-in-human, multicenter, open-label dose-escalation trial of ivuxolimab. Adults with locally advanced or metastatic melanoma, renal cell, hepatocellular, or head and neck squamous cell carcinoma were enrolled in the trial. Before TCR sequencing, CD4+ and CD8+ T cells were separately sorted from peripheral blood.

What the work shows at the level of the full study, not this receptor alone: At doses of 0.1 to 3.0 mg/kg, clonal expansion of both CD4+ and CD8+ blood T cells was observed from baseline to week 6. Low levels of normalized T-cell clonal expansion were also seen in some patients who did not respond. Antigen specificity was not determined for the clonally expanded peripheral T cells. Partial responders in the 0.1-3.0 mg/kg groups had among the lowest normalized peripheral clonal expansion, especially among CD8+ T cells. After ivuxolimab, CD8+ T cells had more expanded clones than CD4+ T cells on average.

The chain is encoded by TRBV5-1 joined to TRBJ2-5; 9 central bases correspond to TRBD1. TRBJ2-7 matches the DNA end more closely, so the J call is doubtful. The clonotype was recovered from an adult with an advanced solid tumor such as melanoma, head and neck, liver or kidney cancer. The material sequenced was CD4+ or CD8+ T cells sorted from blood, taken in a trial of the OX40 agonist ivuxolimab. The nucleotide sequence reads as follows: TGCGCCAGCAGCCATCAGACAGGGGGCGAGCAGTACTTC. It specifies CASSHQTGGEQYF.